The next 4 T cell receptor beta chains were all read from a single sample in a study of blood T cell repertoires in COVID-19. Generated by immunoSEQ multiplex PCR, the TCRdb table keeps only in-frame clones and is missing some. The repertoire holds hundreds of thousands of clones, with around nine tenths as singletons. The specimen was PBMCs or T cells enriched from blood (not recorded which). These receptors all stem from a middle-aged man who had recovered from COVID-19.

The chain employs TRBV11-3 and TRBJ2-5, with TRBD2 matching over 7 bases. CDR3 size: 16 residues. The germline gives CDR1 SGHNT, CDR2 YENEEA. With 3 bases clipped from V and 2 bases from J, the junction kept 9 bases outside the gene matches. In DNA form, the CDR3 reads TGTGCCAGCAGCTTGGCAATCCGGGGAGGGCAAGAGACCCAGTACTTC. Amino acids: CASSLAIRGGQETQYF.

The J gene is TRBJ1-5, the V gene TRBV27; D is perhaps TRBD1 (5 bases). Germline assignment: CDR1 MNHEY and CDR2 SMNVEV (reference sequence). V dropped 7 bases and J dropped 6 bases, with 13 bases sitting between them. This CDR3 has 13 residues. The CDR3 coding sequence is TGTGCCAGCATCTCGCAGGGTGGTCAGCCCCAGCATTTT. Translating it yields CASISQGGQPQHF.

The chain employs TRBV10-2 and TRBJ1-1; 8 nucleotides agree with TRBD1. Per the germline V gene, CDR1 is WSHSY and CDR2 is SAAADI. The CDR3 is made up of 16 amino acids. J was trimmed by 6 bases and V by 0 bases; bases with no gene match: 9. CDR3 nucleotides: TGCGCCAGCAGTGAGTCCTTCGGACAGGGTCGAGCTGAAGCTTTCTTT. This encodes CASSESFGQGRAEAFF.

The V call is TRBV28, the J call TRBJ1-2; 9 nucleotides match TRBD1. The junction had 15 bases not matched to a gene; V was cut back by 7 bases and J by 0 bases. The CDR3 contains 18 residues. CDR1 is MDHEN and CDR2 is SYDVKM in the germline V gene. The CDR3, as DNA: TGTGCCAGCAAAACGCCCGGGACAGGGTTTAACGCTAACTATGGCTACACCTTC. Translation gives CASKTPGTGFNANYGYTF.